These 27 T cell receptor beta chains share one sample of origin, sequenced in a study of blood T cell repertoires in COVID-19. Produced via immunoSEQ multiplex PCR; TCRdb's table is partial and in-frame only. The sample holds around 70,000 clones, about 86% seen once. The source material was peripheral blood. The receptor set was obtained from a woman older than 75 with active or convalescent COVID-19.

The V and J genes are TRBV5-4 and TRBJ1-2; D ambiguous. The length of the CDR3 is 15 residues. Trimming stripped 3 bases from V and 4 bases from J, with 16 bases between. The germline CDR1 and CDR2 sequences are SGHNT and YYREEE (reference sequence). In DNA form, the CDR3 reads TGTGCCAGCAGCTCCAGGACTGAGGATTTCTATGGCTACACCTTC. Residues: CASSSRTEDFYGYTF. The variable domain in full, with the rest retrieved from reference TRBV5-4 and TRBJ1-2, is ETGVTQSPTHLIKTRGQQVTLRCSSQSGHNTVSWYQQALGQGPQFIFQYYREEENGRGNFPPRFSGLQFPNYSSELNVNALELDDSALYLCASSSRTEDFYGYTFGSGTRLTVV.

Of note for this clone: Sequence at one end of the junction differs from germline and may be a read error. The chain couples TRBV9 to TRBJ1-3, with D possibly being TRBD1 (5 bases). Germline CDR1 reads SGDLS; CDR2 reads YYNGEE. CDR3 length: 16 residues. The CDR3: CANSVNTGYSGNTIYF. In DNA form, the CDR3 reads TGTGCCAACAGCGTAAATACAGGTTACTCTGGAAACACCATATATTTT.

The chain carries TRBV24-1 and TRBJ2-1; D ambiguous. The ends were cut back, 3 bases at V and 1 base at J, with 6 bases in the middle. The CDR3 consists of 14 residues. Per germline, CDR1 KGHDR and CDR2 SFDVKD. The CDR3 region is CATSDGLSYNEQFF. The CDR3 region has the DNA TGTGCCACCAGTGATGGGCTATCCTACAATGAGCAGTTCTTC.

A few counts support this clone. The V gene is TRBV25-1, the J gene TRBJ1-6; D unclear. Deletions cut 6 bases from V and 11 bases from J, with 17 bases between. This CDR3 has 14 residues. CDR1 is MGHDK, CDR2 SYGVNS, per germline. The CDR3 region has the DNA TGTGCCAGCAGAGCGGGTGGGAGGGCCGCACCCCTCCACTTT. Translated, it gives CASRAGGRAAPLHF.

The V gene is TRBV29-1, the J gene TRBJ1-1; D gene unclear. Per germline, CDR1 SQVTM and CDR2 ANQGSEA. Trimming took off 4 bases at V and 1 base at J, with 10 bases between the two ends. The CDR3 has 13 residues. The CDR3 sequence: CSVGRRANTEAFF. The CDR3 DNA is TGCAGCGTTGGAAGGAGGGCGAACACTGAAGCTTTCTTT.

The V call is TRBV2, the J call TRBJ1-1; D gene ambiguous. V lost 5 bases and J lost 6, with 4 bases in between. Germline lookup yields CDR1 SNHLY and CDR2 FYNNEI. CDR3 length equals 10 residues. CDR3 coding DNA: TGTGCCAGCAGTCGGGCTGAAGCTTTCTTT. Translation gives CASSRAEAFF.

This chain uses TRBV25-1 with TRBJ1-4, with TRBD1 matching 10 bases. This CDR3 is built from 15 residues. Germline V gives CDR1 MGHDK, CDR2 SYGVNS. The V segment lost 5 bases and the J segment 4 bases; nucleotides outside the gene matches: 4. CDR3 in DNA: TGTGCCAGCAGTCCTTGGACAGGGGGTAATGAAAAACTGTTTTTT. Translating gives CASSPWTGGNEKLFF.

A single count supports this clone. The V gene is TRBV21-1, the J gene TRBJ2-7; no DNA check was done on the table's D call, TRBD2. TRBV21-1 is labeled a pseudogene. This CDR3 has 18 residues. CDR3 DNA: TGTGCCAGCAGCAAAGCCTCAAGGGGGGGTCCTCTCTCCTACGAGCAGTACTTC. Its protein product is CASSKASRGGPLSYEQYF.

This sequence joins TRBV24-1 and TRBJ1-2, with 10 positions matching TRBD1. With 4 bases clipped from V and 8 bases from J, the junction kept 9 bases outside the gene matches. The CDR3 length is 15 residues. The germline CDR1 and CDR2 sequences are KGHDR and SFDVKD. In nucleotides, the CDR3 is TGTGCCACCAGTGACGGGACAGGGGCCAAAGAGGGCTACACCTTC. This codes for CATSDGTGAKEGYTF.

This clone was counted a single time. The J gene is TRBJ1-6, the V gene TRBV2; 9 positions match TRBD1. Germline V gene lookup returns CDR1 SNHLY and CDR2 FYNNEI. The CDR3 runs 16 residues. Trimming at V came to 7 bases and at J to 2 bases, leaving 6 bases not matched to a gene. The CDR3 loop is CASTLDRGTYNSPLHF. The DNA of the CDR3 is TGTGCCAGCACTTTGGACAGGGGCACCTATAATTCACCCCTCCACTTT.

The J gene is TRBJ2-1, the V gene TRBV2; D might be TRBD1 (5 bases). CDR3 length equals 12 residues. V was clipped by 5 bases and J by 6 bases, with 8 bases between them. Per germline, CDR1 SNHLY and CDR2 FYNNEI. The CDR3, as DNA: TGTGCCAGCAGTAGGGGCAGCAATGAGCAGTTCTTC. It is translated as CASSRGSNEQFF.

The rearrangement links TRBV7-2 to TRBJ1-4, with D perhaps matching TRBD1 (5 bases). Trimming took 4 bases from V and 2 from J, leaving 11 bases between them. CDR1 and CDR2 from the germline V gene are SGHTA and FQGNSA. The CDR3 covers 15 residues. CDR3 DNA sequence: TGTGCCAGCAGCTCCGTCAGGGCCACTAATGAAAAACTGTTTTTT. This encodes CASSSVRATNEKLFF.

This chain uses TRBV5-6 with TRBJ1-4; 8 bases are a match to TRBD1. After removal of 4 bases from V and 0 bases from J, the junction contained 5 bases not matched to a gene. The CDR3 is made up of 16 amino acids. Germline values: CDR1 SGHDT, CDR2 YYEEEE. The CDR3 protein is CASSETGAATNEKLFF. CDR3 nucleotides: TGTGCCAGCAGCGAGACAGGGGCGGCAACTAATGAAAAACTGTTTTTT.

This clone has just one count. The chain joins TRBV10-1 to TRBJ1-1; no clear D gene. V was shortened by 3 bases and J by 0 bases, with 5 bases between the two germline ends. Germline values: CDR1 WNHNN, CDR2 SYGVQD (reference sequence). This CDR3 region has 13 residues. CDR3 sequence: CASSENMNTEAFF. The CDR3 DNA reads as TGCGCCAGCAGTGAAAACATGAACACTGAAGCTTTCTTT.

This clone has just a few counts. The CDR3 sequence is CATRSGAVGNQPQHF. CDR3 in DNA: TGTGCCACCCGTTCAGGGGCCGTTGGCAATCAGCCCCAGCATTTT. The chain has TRBV27 and TRBJ1-5; perhaps TRBD1 as D (6 bases). This CDR3 comprises 15 residues. The germline V gene encodes CDR1 MNHEY and CDR2 SMNVEV (reference sequence). Trimming took off 10 bases at V and 2 bases at J, with 18 bases between the two ends.

For the CDR3, the DNA is TGCAGCGTTGTATCCCTAGCGGGGGCCCGCACAGATACGCAGTATTTT. It codes for CSVVSLAGARTDTQYF. The chain carries TRBV29-1 and TRBJ2-3; 10 bases map to TRBD2. This CDR3 is 16 amino acids long. V dropped 4 bases and J dropped 1; count of bases not matched to a gene: 8. Germline V lookup: CDR1 SQVTM, CDR2 ANQGSEA.

The V and J genes are TRBV2 and TRBJ1-2, with 9 bases fitting TRBD1. CDR1 is SNHLY and CDR2 is FYNNEI in the germline V gene. There are 15 residues in the CDR3. Trimming at V came to 6 bases and at J to 2 bases, leaving 7 bases not matched to a gene. The CDR3 DNA is TGTGCCAGCAGATTGGTGGGGACAGGGAACTATGGCTACACCTTC. Protein sequence: CASRLVGTGNYGYTF.

The V and J genes are TRBV24-1 and TRBJ2-2; 7 bases align to TRBD1. J was trimmed by 4 bases and V by 3 bases; bases with no gene match: 7. The CDR3 loop spans 16 amino acids. Per germline, CDR1 KGHDR and CDR2 SFDVKD. CDR3 sequence reads: CATSDPRQGTTGELFF. CDR3 nucleotides: TGTGCCACCAGTGATCCCCGACAGGGTACCACCGGGGAGCTGTTTTTT.

The chain links TRBV5-1 to TRBJ1-3, with D possibly being TRBD1 (6 bases). The CDR3 is 16 amino acids. CDR1 is SGHRS and CDR2 is YFSETQ in the germline V gene. Deletions cut 4 bases from V and 0 bases from J, with 14 bases between. CDR3 sequence (DNA): TGCGCCAGCAGCCCTAGACAGGCTAGCTCTGGAAACACCATATATTTT. Residues: CASSPRQASSGNTIYF.

DNA of the CDR3: TGCGCCAGCAGCCGGGGACAGGGGGCCGACTATGGCTACACCTTC. Translating gives CASSRGQGADYGYTF. The rearrangement uses TRBV5-1 and TRBJ1-2; 12 positions match TRBD1. Trimming removed 4 bases from V and 3 bases from J; junction bases left unmatched: 4. The CDR3 is 15 residues long. CDR1 and CDR2 (germline): SGHRS, YFSETQ. The whole variable domain, filled in from reference TRBV5-1 and TRBJ1-2, reads KAGVTQTPRYLIKTRGQQVTLSCSPISGHRSVSWYQQTPGQGLQFLFEYFSETQRNKGNFPGRFSGRQFSNSRSEMNVSTLELGDSALYLCASSRGQGADYGYTFGSGTRLTVV.

This clone was seen once. The J gene is TRBJ2-7, the V gene TRBV2; TRBD2 is a possible D gene (5 bases). Germline V lookup: CDR1 SNHLY, CDR2 FYNNEI. V lost 7 bases and J lost 0, with 16 bases in between. CDR3 length: 15 residues. The CDR3: CASIWDSASSYEQYF. The CDR3 DNA follows: TGTGCCAGCATCTGGGATAGCGCCTCCTCCTACGAGCAGTACTTC.

The chain combines TRBV12-3 or TRBV12-4 with TRBJ1-4; D is possibly TRBD1 (6 bases). The length of the CDR3 is 12 residues. The V and J ends lost 3 bases and 11 bases respectively, with 10 bases between them. CDR3 DNA: TGTGCCAGCAGTTTCGGACAGTCCAAACTGTTTTTT. This encodes CASSFGQSKLFF.

On this clone itself: Different DNA sequences within this sample yield the same CDR3. The chain carries TRBV2 and TRBJ2-7; maybe TRBD2 (5 bases). This CDR3 contains 14 residues. The germline V and J ends were trimmed by 9 bases and 3 bases, with 18 bases remaining between them. Germline CDR1 SNHLY, CDR2 FYNNEI. The chain's CDR3 is CASSEGRVFYEQYF. In DNA form, the CDR3 reads TGTGCCAGTTCAGAGGGAAGAGTTTTCTACGAGCAGTACTTC.

This clone was recorded only once. The genes are TRBV5-6 and TRBJ1-3, with TRBD1 identical over 10 bases. V was pared by 1 base and J by 2 bases, with 3 bases of the junction left unmatched. Germline V lookup: CDR1 SGHDT, CDR2 YYEEEE. The CDR3 runs 16 residues. CDR3 loop: CASSLIGQGAGNTIYF. CDR3 in DNA: TGTGCCAGCAGCTTGATAGGACAGGGGGCTGGAAACACCATATATTTT.

The J gene is TRBJ1-5, the V gene TRBV7-9; possible D gene TRBD1, 5 bases. The V end lost 2 bases, the J end lost 1 base, and 6 bases lay between the germline ends. The germline V gene has CDR1 SEHNR and CDR2 FQNEAQ (reference sequence). The CDR3 contains 14 residues. The CDR3 nucleotides are TGTGCCAGCAGCTTACGGGGGAGCAATCAGCCCCAGCATTTT. Translating gives CASSLRGSNQPQHF.

This chain connects TRBV18 to TRBJ1-2; D uncertain. CDR3 size: 17 residues. Trimming took 8 bases from V and 9 from J, leaving 31 bases between them. The germline V gene encodes CDR1 KGHSH and CDR2 LQKENI. As DNA, the CDR3 is TGTGCCAGCCGGCCGCCCGGGATGCCAAATCCCCTATTGAGCTACACCTTC. Translating gives CASRPPGMPNPLLSYTF. Full variable domain (remainder filled in from reference TRBV18 and TRBJ1-2): NAGVMQNPRHLVRRRGQEARLRCSPMKGHSHVYWYRQLPEEGLKFMVYLQKENIIDESGMPKERFSAEFPKEGPSILRIQQVVRGDSAAYFCASRPPGMPNPLLSYTFGSGTRLTVV.

The chain couples TRBV18 to TRBJ2-7, with 9 positions matching TRBD1. V shed 2 bases, J shed 4 bases, and the junction held 9 bases outside the gene matches. The CDR3 is 16 residues long. The V gene's germline CDR1 is KGHSH and CDR2 LQKENI. CDR3 sequence reads: CASSPTPPGQGYEQYF. For the CDR3, the DNA is TGTGCCAGCTCACCAACCCCTCCGGGACAGGGTTACGAGCAGTACTTC. Drawing the rest from reference TRBV18 and TRBJ2-7, the complete variable domain is NAGVMQNPRHLVRRRGQEARLRCSPMKGHSHVYWYRQLPEEGLKFMVYLQKENIIDESGMPKERFSAEFPKEGPSILRIQQVVRGDSAAYFCASSPTPPGQGYEQYFGPGTRLTVT.